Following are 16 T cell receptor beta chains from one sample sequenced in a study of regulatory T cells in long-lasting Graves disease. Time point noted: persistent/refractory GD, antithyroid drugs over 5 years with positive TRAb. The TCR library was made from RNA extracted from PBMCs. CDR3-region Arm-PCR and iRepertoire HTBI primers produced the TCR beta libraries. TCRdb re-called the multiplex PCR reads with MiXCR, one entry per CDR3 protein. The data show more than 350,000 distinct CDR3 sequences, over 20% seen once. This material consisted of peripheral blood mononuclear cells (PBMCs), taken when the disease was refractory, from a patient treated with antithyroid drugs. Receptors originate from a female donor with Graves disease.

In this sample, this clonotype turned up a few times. CDR3 nucleotide sequence: TGTGCCAGTAGGGGATCCTACAATGAGCAGTTCTTC. This encodes CASRGSYNEQFF. The chain couples TRBV2 to TRBJ2-1, with D maybe TRBD1 (5 bases). The CDR3 extends over 12 amino acids. CDR1 SNHLY and CDR2 FYNNEI come from the germline V gene. The V end was cut by 9 bases, the J end by 1 base, with 7 bases between.

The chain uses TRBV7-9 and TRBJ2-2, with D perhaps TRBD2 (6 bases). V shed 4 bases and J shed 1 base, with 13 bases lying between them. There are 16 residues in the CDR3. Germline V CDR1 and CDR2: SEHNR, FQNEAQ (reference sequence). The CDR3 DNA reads TGTGCCAGCAGCTCCCGGGACGGGGGGAACACCGGGGAGCTGTTTTTT. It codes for CASSSRDGGNTGELFF. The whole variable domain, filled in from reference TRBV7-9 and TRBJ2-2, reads DTGVSQNPRHKITKRGQNVTFRCDPISEHNRLYWYRQTLGQGPEFLTYFQNEAQLEKSRLLSDRFSAERPKGSFSTLEIQRTEQGDSAMYLCASSSRDGGNTGELFFGEGSRLTVL.

CDR3 DNA sequence: TGTGCCAGCAGCCCGGGACAGGGGGTTCGCAATCAGCCCCAGCATTTT. Its protein is CASSPGQGVRNQPQHF. The gene calls are TRBV7-6 and TRBJ1-5, with 11 bases identical to TRBD1. The trim removed 5 bases at V and 2 bases at J, leaving 5 bases unmatched. CDR1 and CDR2 (germline): SGHVS, FNYEAQ. The CDR3 is 16 residues long.

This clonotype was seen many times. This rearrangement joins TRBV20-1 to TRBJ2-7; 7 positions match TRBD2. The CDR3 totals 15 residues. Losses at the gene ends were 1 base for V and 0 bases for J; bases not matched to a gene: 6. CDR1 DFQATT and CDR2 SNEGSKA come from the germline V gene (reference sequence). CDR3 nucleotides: TGCAGTGCTAGAGGGCAACTAGCGAGCTCCTACGAGCAGTACTTC. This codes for CSARGQLASSYEQYF.

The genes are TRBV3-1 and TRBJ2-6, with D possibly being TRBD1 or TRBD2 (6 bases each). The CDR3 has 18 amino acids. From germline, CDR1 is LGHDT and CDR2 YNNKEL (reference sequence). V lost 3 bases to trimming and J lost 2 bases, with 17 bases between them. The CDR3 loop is CASSQNPGALTGANVLTF. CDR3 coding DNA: TGTGCCAGCAGCCAGAACCCGGGGGCCCTCACTGGGGCCAACGTCCTGACTTTC.

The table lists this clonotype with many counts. The CDR3 DNA reads TGCAGTGCTTTCGCTAGCGGGAGGGACCAAGAGACCCAGTACTTC. Protein: CSAFASGRDQETQYF. The chain couples TRBV20-1 to TRBJ2-5, with TRBD2 matching over 12 bases. The length of the CDR3 is 15 residues. The ends lost 5 bases at V and 0 bases at J; junction bases unmatched: 4. The germline V gene has CDR1 DFQATT and CDR2 SNEGSKA (reference sequence).

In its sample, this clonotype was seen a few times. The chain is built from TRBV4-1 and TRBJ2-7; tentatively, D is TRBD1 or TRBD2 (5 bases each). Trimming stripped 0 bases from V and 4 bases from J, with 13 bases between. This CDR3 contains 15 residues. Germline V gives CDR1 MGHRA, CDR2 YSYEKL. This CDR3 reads CASSQDLAQGYEQYF. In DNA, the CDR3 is TGCGCCAGCAGCCAAGATCTAGCCCAGGGATACGAGCAGTACTTC.

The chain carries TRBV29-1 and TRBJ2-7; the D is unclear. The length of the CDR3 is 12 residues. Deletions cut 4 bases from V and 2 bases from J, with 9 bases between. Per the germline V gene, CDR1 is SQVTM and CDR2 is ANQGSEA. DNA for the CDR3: TGCAGCGTTGCTGGCCGCACCTACGAGCAGTACTTC. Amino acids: CSVAGRTYEQYF.

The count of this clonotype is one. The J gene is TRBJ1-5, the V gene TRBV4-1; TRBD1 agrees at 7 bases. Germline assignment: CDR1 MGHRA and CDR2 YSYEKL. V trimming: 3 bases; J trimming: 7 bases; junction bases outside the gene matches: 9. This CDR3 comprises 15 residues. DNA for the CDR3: TGCGCCAGCAGCCAGACTGAGGGGGCGAGGCAGCCCCAGCATTTT. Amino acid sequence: CASSQTEGARQPQHF.

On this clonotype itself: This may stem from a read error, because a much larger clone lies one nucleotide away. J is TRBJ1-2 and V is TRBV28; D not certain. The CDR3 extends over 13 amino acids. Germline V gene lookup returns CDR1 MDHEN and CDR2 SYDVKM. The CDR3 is CAGSFSFLQGYTF. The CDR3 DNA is TGTGCCGGCAGTTTCAGTTTCTTGCAGGGCTACACCTTC.

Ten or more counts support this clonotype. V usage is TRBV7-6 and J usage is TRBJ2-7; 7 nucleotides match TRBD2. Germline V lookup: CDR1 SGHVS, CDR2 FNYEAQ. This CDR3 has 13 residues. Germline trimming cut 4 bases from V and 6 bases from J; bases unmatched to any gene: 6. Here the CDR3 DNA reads TGTGCCAGCAGCTCCCTAGCGGCTCCCGAGCAGTACTTC. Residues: CASSSLAAPEQYF.

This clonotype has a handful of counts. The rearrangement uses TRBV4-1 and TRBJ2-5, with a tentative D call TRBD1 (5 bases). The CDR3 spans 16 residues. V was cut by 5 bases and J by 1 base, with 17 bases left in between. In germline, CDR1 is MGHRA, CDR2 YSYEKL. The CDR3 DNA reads TGCGCCAGCAGCAGGATTCCGGTAGGGGTCCAAGAGACCCAGTACTTC. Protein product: CASSRIPVGVQETQYF.

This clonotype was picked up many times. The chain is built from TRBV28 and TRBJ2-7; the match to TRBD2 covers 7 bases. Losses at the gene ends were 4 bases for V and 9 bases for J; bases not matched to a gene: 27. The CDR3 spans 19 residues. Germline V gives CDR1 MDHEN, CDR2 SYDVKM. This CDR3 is CASSYNNPGPSVLAVRQYF. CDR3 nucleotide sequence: TGTGCCAGCAGTTATAACAATCCGGGACCCTCGGTCCTAGCGGTTAGGCAGTACTTC.

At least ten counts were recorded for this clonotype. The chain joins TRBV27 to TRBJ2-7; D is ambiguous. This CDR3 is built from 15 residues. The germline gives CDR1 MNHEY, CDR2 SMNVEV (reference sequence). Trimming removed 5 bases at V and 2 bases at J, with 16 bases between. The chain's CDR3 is CASSTYRAAPYEQYF. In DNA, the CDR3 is TGTGCCAGCAGTACTTATAGGGCGGCCCCCTACGAGCAGTACTTC.

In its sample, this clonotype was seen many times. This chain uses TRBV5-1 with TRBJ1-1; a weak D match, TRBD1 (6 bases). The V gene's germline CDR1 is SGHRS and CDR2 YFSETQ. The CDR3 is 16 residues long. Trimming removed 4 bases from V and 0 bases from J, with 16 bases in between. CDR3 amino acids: CASSPGQSYMNTEAFF. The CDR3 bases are TGCGCCAGCAGCCCAGGACAGTCCTACATGAACACTGAAGCTTTCTTT. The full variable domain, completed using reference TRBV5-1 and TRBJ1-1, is KAGVTQTPRYLIKTRGQQVTLSCSPISGHRSVSWYQQTPGQGLQFLFEYFSETQRNKGNFPGRFSGRQFSNSRSEMNVSTLELGDSALYLCASSPGQSYMNTEAFFGQGTRLTVV.

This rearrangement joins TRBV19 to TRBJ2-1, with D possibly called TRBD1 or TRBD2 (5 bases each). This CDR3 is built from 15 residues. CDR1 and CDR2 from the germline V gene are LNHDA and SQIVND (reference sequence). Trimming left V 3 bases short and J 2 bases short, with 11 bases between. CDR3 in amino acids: CASSISQGPYNEQFF. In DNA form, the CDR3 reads TGTGCCAGTAGTATTAGTCAGGGACCCTACAATGAGCAGTTCTTC.